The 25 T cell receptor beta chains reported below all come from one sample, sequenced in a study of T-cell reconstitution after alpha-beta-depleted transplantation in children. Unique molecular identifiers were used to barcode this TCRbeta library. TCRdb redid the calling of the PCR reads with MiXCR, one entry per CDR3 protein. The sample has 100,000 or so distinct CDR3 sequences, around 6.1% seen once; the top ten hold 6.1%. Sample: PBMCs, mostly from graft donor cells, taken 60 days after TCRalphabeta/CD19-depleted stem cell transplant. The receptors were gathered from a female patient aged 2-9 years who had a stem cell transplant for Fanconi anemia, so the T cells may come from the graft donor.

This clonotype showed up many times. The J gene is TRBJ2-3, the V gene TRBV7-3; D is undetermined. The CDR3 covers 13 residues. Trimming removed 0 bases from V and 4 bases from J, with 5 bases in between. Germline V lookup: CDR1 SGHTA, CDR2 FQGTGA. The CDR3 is CASSLTSPDTQYF. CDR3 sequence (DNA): TGTGCCAGCAGCTTAACTAGCCCAGATACGCAGTATTTT.

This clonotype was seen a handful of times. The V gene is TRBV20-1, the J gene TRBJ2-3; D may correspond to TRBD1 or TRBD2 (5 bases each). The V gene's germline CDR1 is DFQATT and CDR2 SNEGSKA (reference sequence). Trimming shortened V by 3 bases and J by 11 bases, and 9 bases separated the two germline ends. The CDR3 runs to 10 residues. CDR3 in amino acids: CSARGVWQYF. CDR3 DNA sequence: TGCAGTGCTAGGGGGGTATGGCAGTATTTT.

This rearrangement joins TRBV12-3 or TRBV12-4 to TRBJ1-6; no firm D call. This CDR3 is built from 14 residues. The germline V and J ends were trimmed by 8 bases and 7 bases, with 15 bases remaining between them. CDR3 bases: TGTGCCAGCGCCCCTGACGCCTCGAATTCACCCCTCCACTTT. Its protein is CASAPDASNSPLHF.

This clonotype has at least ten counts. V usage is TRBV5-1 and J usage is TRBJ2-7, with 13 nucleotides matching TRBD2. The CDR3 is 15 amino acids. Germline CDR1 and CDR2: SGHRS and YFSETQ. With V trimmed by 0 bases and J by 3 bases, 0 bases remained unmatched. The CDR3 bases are TGCGCCAGCAGCTTGGGACTAGCGGGGGGCTACGAGCAGTACTTC. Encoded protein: CASSLGLAGGYEQYF.

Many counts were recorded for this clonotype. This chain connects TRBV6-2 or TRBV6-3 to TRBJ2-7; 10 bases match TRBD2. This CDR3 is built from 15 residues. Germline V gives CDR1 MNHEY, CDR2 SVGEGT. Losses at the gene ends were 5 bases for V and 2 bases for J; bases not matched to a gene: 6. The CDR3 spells CASSQDLAGAYEQYF. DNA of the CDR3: TGTGCCAGCAGTCAAGATCTAGCGGGGGCCTACGAGCAGTACTTC.

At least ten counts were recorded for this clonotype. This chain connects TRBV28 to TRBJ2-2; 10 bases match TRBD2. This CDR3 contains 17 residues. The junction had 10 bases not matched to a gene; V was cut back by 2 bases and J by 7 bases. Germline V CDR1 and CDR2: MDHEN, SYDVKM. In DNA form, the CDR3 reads TGTGCCAGCAGTTTAGCCTCTAGCGGGAGATTGGGCGGGGAGCTGTTTTTT. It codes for CASSLASSGRLGGELFF.

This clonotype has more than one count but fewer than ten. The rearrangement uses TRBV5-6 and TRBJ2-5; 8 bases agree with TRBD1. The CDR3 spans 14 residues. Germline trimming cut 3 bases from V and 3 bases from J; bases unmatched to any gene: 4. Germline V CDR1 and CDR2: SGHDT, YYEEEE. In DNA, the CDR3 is TGTGCCAGCAGCTCGGACAGGGCGGAAGAGACCCAGTACTTC. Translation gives CASSSDRAEETQYF.

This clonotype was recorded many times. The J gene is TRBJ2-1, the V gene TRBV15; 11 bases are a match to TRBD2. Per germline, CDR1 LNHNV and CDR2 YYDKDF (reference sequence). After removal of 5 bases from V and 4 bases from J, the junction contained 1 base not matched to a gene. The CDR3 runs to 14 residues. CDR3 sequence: CATSLAGGYNEQFF. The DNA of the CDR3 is TGTGCCACCAGCCTAGCGGGAGGTTACAATGAGCAGTTCTTC.

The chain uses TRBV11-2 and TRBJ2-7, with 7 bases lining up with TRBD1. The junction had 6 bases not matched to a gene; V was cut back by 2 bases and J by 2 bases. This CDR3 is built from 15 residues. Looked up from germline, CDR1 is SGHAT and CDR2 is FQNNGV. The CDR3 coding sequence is TGTGCCAGCAGCTTACTGGACAGGTTCACCTACGAGCAGTACTTC. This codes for CASSLLDRFTYEQYF.

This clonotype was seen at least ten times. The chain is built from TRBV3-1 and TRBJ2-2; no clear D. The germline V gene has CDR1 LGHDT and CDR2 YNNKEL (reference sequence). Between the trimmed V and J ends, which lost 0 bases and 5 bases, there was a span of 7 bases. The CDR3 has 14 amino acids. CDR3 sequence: CASSQEWGTGELFF. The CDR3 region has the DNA TGTGCCAGCAGCCAAGAGTGGGGAACCGGGGAGCTGTTTTTT.

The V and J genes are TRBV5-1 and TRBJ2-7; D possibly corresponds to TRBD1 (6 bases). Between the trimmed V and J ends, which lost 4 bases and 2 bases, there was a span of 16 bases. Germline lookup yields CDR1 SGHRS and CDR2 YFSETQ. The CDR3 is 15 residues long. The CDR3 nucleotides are TGCGCCAGCAGCGTGGGGGAACAGGGAACCTACGAGCAGTACTTC. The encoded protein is CASSVGEQGTYEQYF.

For the CDR3, the DNA is TGCAGTGCTGGAGGACTAGCTGTGTATGAGCAGTTCTTC. The encoded protein is CSAGGLAVYEQFF. The chain carries TRBV20-1 and TRBJ2-1; 8 bases match TRBD2. The CDR3 sequence is 13 residues long. Looked up from germline, CDR1 is DFQATT and CDR2 is SNEGSKA (reference sequence). The trim removed 5 bases at V and 8 bases at J, leaving 8 bases unmatched.

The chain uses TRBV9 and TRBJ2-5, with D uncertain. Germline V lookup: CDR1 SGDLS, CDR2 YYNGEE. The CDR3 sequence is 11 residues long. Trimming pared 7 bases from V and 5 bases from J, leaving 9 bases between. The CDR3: CASGIDETQYF. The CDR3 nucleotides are TGTGCCAGCGGCATTGATGAGACCCAGTACTTC.

The DNA of the CDR3 is TGTGCCAGCTCACGTAGTCCTCCAGGATCTCAAGAGACCCAGTACTTC. Its translation is CASSRSPPGSQETQYF. The chain couples TRBV18 to TRBJ2-5; D not certain. CDR1 and CDR2 from the germline V gene are KGHSH and LQKENI. V was shortened by 4 bases and J by 2 bases, with 17 bases between the two germline ends. The CDR3 is made up of 16 amino acids.

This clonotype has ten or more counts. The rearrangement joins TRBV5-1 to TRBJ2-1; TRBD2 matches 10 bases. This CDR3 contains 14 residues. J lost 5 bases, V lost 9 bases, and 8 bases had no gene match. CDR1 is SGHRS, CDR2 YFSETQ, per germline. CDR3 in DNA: TGCGCCATACCTGGGCTAGCGGGAGACAATGAGCAGTTCTTC. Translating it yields CAIPGLAGDNEQFF.

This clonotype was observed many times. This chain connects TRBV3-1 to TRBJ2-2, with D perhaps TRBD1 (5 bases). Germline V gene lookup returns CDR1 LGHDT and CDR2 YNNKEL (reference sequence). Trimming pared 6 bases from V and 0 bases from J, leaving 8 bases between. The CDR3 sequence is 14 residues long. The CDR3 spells CASRGASNTGELFF. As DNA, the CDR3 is TGTGCCAGCAGAGGGGCCTCGAACACCGGGGAGCTGTTTTTT.

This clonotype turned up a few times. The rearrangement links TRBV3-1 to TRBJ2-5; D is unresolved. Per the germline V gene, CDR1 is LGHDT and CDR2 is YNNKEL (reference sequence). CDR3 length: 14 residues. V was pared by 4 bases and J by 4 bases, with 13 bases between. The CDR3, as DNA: TGTGCCAGCAGCCGTACACAACCCCCAGAGACCCAGTACTTC. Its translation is CASSRTQPPETQYF.

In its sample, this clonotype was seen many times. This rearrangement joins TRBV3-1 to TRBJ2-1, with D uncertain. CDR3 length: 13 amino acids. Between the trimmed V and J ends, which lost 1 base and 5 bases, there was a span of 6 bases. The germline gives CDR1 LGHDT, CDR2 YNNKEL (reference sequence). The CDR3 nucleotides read TGTGCCAGCAGCCAAGGTAGGCACAATGAGCAGTTCTTC. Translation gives CASSQGRHNEQFF.

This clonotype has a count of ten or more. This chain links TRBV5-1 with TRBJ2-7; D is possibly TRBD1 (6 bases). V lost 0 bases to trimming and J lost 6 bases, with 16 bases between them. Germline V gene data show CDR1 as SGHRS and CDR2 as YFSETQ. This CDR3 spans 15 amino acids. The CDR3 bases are TGCGCCAGCAGCTTGGTACCAGGGGCTAGGAGCGAGCAGTACTTC. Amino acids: CASSLVPGARSEQYF.

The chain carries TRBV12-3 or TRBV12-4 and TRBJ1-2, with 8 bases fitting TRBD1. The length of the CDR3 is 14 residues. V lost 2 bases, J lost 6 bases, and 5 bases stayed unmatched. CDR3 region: CASSLRTGPHGYTF. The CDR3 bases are TGTGCCAGCAGTTTACGGACAGGGCCCCATGGCTACACCTTC.

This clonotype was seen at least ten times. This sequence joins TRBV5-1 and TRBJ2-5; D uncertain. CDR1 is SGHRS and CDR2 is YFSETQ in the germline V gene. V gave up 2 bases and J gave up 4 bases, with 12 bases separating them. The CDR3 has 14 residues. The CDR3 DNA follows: TGCGCCAGCAGCTTCGTTGTTAATTCAGAGACCCAGTACTTC. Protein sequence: CASSFVVNSETQYF.

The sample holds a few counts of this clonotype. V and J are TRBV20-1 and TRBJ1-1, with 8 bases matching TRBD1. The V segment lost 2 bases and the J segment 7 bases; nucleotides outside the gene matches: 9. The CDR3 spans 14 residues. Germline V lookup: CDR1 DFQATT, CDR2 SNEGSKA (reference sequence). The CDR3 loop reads CSARLTGDLLEAFF. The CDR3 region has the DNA TGCAGTGCTAGACTGACAGGGGATCTTCTTGAAGCTTTCTTT.

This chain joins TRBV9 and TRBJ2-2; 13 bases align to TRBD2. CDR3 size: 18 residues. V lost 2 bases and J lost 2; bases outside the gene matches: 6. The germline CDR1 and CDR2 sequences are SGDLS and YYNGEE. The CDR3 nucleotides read TGTGCCAGCAGCGTTACTAGCGGGGGGGCCGTAAACACCGGGGAGCTGTTTTTT. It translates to CASSVTSGGAVNTGELFF.

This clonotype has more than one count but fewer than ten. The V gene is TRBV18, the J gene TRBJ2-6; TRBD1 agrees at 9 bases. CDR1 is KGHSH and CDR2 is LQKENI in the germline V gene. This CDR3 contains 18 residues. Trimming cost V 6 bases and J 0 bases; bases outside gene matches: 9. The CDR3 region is CASSILGQGDSGANVLTF. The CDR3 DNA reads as TGTGCCAGCTCTATTCTGGGACAGGGTGACTCTGGGGCCAACGTCCTGACTTTC.

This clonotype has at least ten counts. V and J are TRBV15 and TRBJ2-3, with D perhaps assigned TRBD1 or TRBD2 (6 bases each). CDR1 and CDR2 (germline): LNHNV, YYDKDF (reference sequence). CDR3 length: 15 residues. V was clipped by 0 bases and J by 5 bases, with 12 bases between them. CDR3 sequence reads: CATSRDHGGRDTQYF. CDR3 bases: TGTGCCACCAGCAGAGATCATGGGGGGCGAGATACGCAGTATTTT.